These 30 T cell receptor beta chains originate from one sample sequenced in a study of T cell responses to AZD1222 COVID-19 vaccine. Libraries were prepared by immunoSEQ multiplex PCR; TCRdb keeps only in-frame clonotypes and omits some of them. The sample comprises around 150,000 clones, approximately 94% of which are singletons, and around 1.3% rests with the top ten. The sequences come from peripheral blood, collected on day 0 of AZD1222 vaccination. The receptors shown here come from an adult in good health.

The chain has TRBV7-2 and TRBJ2-1; D not certain. Germline V CDR1 and CDR2: SGHTA, FQGNSA. The CDR3 extends over 14 amino acids. V lost 6 bases to trimming and J lost 6 bases, with 15 bases between them. The CDR3 here is CASSYQPSVNEQFF. The CDR3 nucleotides read TGTGCCAGCAGTTACCAGCCCAGCGTCAATGAGCAGTTCTTC.

J is TRBJ1-6 and V is TRBV2; 10 bases map to TRBD1. The CDR3 spans 17 residues. Losses at the gene ends were 6 bases for V and 0 bases for J; bases not matched to a gene: 5. The germline V gene has CDR1 SNHLY and CDR2 FYNNEI. CDR3 nucleotide sequence: TGTGCCAGCAGGGAGACAGGGGGCCTCTCCTATAATTCACCCCTCCACTTT. This gives the protein CASRETGGLSYNSPLHF.

The gene calls are TRBV18 and TRBJ1-6; 7 bases align to TRBD1. V lost 5 bases to trimming and J lost 7 bases; unmatched junction nucleotides: 8. This CDR3 spans 15 amino acids. Germline lookup yields CDR1 KGHSH and CDR2 LQKENI. The CDR3 is CASSTTTGMNSPLHF. The DNA of the CDR3 is TGTGCCAGCTCAACTACGACAGGGATGAATTCACCCCTCCACTTT.

This chain joins TRBV2 and TRBJ1-4, with 10 bases lining up with TRBD1. Germline trimming cut 6 bases from V and 6 bases from J; bases unmatched to any gene: 7. Germline CDR1 and CDR2: SNHLY and FYNNEI. The length of the CDR3 is 15 residues. CDR3 DNA: TGTGCCAGCAGGGGGATTGGACAGGGGGATGAAAAACTGTTTTTT. Encoded protein: CASRGIGQGDEKLFF. Full variable domain (rest looked up from reference TRBV2 and TRBJ1-4): EPEVTQTPSHQVTQMGQEVILRCVPISNHLYFYWYRQILGQKVEFLVSFYNNEISEKSEIFDDQFSVERPDGSNFTLKIRSTKLEDSAMYFCASRGIGQGDEKLFFGSGTQLSVL.

The chain carries TRBV5-4 and TRBJ2-5; a possible D gene is TRBD1 (5 bases). Looked up from germline, CDR1 is SGHNT and CDR2 is YYREEE (reference sequence). The CDR3 is made up of 13 amino acids. V was trimmed by 5 bases and J by 1 base, leaving 9 bases between them. CDR3 nucleotide sequence: TGTGCCAGCAGTAAACAGGCCCAAGAGACCCAGTACTTC. Translating it yields CASSKQAQETQYF.

This clone appeared once. The chain links TRBV7-9 to TRBJ1-1, with unresolved D. Germline-derived CDR1 and CDR2 are SEHNR and FQNEAQ (reference sequence). V lost 1 base and J 3 bases, leaving 15 bases between the germline ends. This CDR3 contains 16 residues. CDR3 sequence: CASSLGLAVGDTEAFF. CDR3 DNA: TGTGCCAGCAGCTTAGGGCTGGCGGTGGGTGACACTGAAGCTTTCTTT.

The rearrangement uses TRBV5-4 and TRBJ2-5; unclear D gene. V dropped 0 bases and J dropped 4 bases, with 1 base sitting between them. Germline CDR1 and CDR2: SGHNT and YYREEE (reference sequence). This CDR3 has 11 residues. DNA for the CDR3: TGTGCCAGCAGCTTGGCAGAGACCCAGTACTTC. It encodes CASSLAETQYF.

The gene calls are TRBV7-8 and TRBJ2-1; D might be TRBD1 (5 bases). The CDR3 has 16 residues. V lost 2 bases and J 7 bases, leaving 18 bases between the germline ends. Germline V gives CDR1 SGHVS, CDR2 FQNEAQ. The CDR3 nucleotides read TGTGCCAGCAGCTTAAGTATCAGGGCGATAAGAAATGAGCAGTTCTTC. Amino acid sequence: CASSLSIRAIRNEQFF.

CDR3 protein: CASSPRTIGEQYV. The CDR3 DNA is TGTGCCAGCTCACCAAGGACAATAGGGGAGCAGTACGTC. The V call is TRBV18, the J call TRBJ2-7; a weak D match, TRBD1 (5 bases). The germline V and J ends were trimmed by 2 bases and 7 bases, with 12 bases remaining between them. The CDR3 spans 13 residues. Looked up from germline, CDR1 is KGHSH and CDR2 is LQKENI.

The V gene is TRBV6-1, the J gene TRBJ2-7; weak D call: TRBD2 (5 bases). The CDR3 runs to 14 residues. V gave up 0 bases and J gave up 3 bases, with 9 bases separating them. Germline-derived CDR1 and CDR2 are MNHNS and SASEGT. In nucleotides, the CDR3 is TGTGCCAGCAGTGAAGCGCTTCGGGACTACGAGCAGTACGTC. This encodes CASSEALRDYEQYV.

The chain carries TRBV19 and TRBJ1-1; 8 positions match TRBD1. This CDR3 spans 14 amino acids. Germline values: CDR1 LNHDA, CDR2 SQIVND (reference sequence). With V trimmed by 6 bases and J by 5 bases, 8 bases remained unmatched. The CDR3 DNA reads as TGTGCCAGTAGCTCGGACAGGGTTAATACTGAAGCTTTCTTT. As protein: CASSSDRVNTEAFF.

This rearrangement joins TRBV28 to TRBJ1-2, with 10 nucleotides matching TRBD1. CDR3 length equals 13 residues. Trimming took 6 bases from V and 4 from J; bases not matched to a gene: 2. Germline V gene data show CDR1 as MDHEN and CDR2 as SYDVKM. CDR3 in DNA: TGTGCCAGCAGGACAGGGGGCCTCTATGGCTACACCTTC. It codes for CASRTGGLYGYTF.

This chain links TRBV7-8 with TRBJ2-1, with 11 positions matching TRBD2. The CDR3 runs 15 residues. V lost 2 bases, J lost 6 bases, and 3 bases stayed unmatched. Germline-derived CDR1 and CDR2 are SGHVS and FQNEAQ. The CDR3 loop reads CASSLSTSGGNEQFF. CDR3 coding DNA: TGTGCCAGCAGCTTATCCACTAGCGGGGGCAATGAGCAGTTCTTC.

This chain uses TRBV6-2 or TRBV6-3 with TRBJ1-1; 9 positions match TRBD1. Germline loops: CDR1 MNHEY, CDR2 SVGEGT. Trimming took 2 bases from V and 5 from J; bases not matched to a gene: 3. CDR3 size: 14 residues. The CDR3 here is CASSYGTGLTEAFF. CDR3 coding DNA: TGTGCCAGCAGTTACGGGACAGGGTTAACTGAAGCTTTCTTT.

The J gene is TRBJ2-7, the V gene TRBV7-9; D perhaps matches TRBD1 (5 bases). Trimming pared 1 base from V and 2 bases from J, leaving 9 bases between. The germline V gene encodes CDR1 SEHNR and CDR2 FQNEAQ (reference sequence). The CDR3 length is 14 residues. The CDR3 is CASSLVAGTYEQYV. CDR3 nucleotide sequence: TGTGCCAGCAGCTTAGTGGCAGGGACCTACGAGCAGTACGTC.

The V gene is TRBV29-1, the J gene TRBJ2-1; maybe TRBD2 (6 bases). The V gene's germline CDR1 is SQVTM and CDR2 ANQGSEA. The CDR3 contains 13 residues. V was shortened by 1 base and J by 10 bases, with 14 bases between the two germline ends. The CDR3 is CSVEGQLADEQFF. CDR3 sequence (DNA): TGCAGCGTTGAAGGGCAGTTAGCGGACGAGCAGTTCTTC.

This sequence joins TRBV6-5 and TRBJ1-3; TRBD1 agrees at 10 bases. Germline V gene sequence: CDR1 MNHEY, CDR2 SVGAGI. The CDR3 is 16 amino acids. With V trimmed by 4 bases and J by 4 bases, 7 bases remained unmatched. CDR3 DNA sequence: TGTGCCAGCAGTTCGTCGACAGGGGGCTCAGGAAACACCATATATTTT. This codes for CASSSSTGGSGNTIYF.

The gene calls are TRBV6-5 and TRBJ2-7, with a possible D match to TRBD1 (5 bases). V lost 2 bases to trimming and J lost 1 base, with 6 bases between them. CDR3 length: 13 amino acids. From germline, CDR1 is MNHEY and CDR2 SVGAGI. CDR3 loop: CASSYAGSYEQYV. The CDR3 DNA reads TGTGCCAGCAGTTACGCAGGGTCCTACGAGCAGTACGTC.

The chain joins TRBV15 to TRBJ2-3; D possibly corresponds to TRBD1 (6 bases). Deletions cut 5 bases from V and 4 bases from J, with 16 bases between. Germline-derived CDR1 and CDR2 are LNHNV and YYDKDF (reference sequence). This CDR3 spans 15 amino acids. The CDR3 spells CATSVGGQEPDTQYF. DNA of the CDR3: TGTGCCACCAGCGTTGGGGGACAAGAACCAGATACGCAGTATTTT.

This sequence joins TRBV6-6 and TRBJ1-4; D may be TRBD1 (5 bases). The germline CDR1 and CDR2 sequences are MNHNY and SVGAGI (reference sequence). V dropped 7 bases and J dropped 7 bases, with 19 bases sitting between them. CDR3 length equals 15 residues. The CDR3 spells CASTLEGGVREKLFF. In DNA, the CDR3 is TGTGCCAGCACCTTAGAGGGAGGGGTCCGTGAAAAACTGTTTTTT.

This sequence joins TRBV2 and TRBJ1-2; 7 bases are a match to TRBD1. This CDR3 is 13 amino acids long. J was trimmed by 4 bases and V by 6 bases; bases with no gene match: 5. The V gene's germline CDR1 is SNHLY and CDR2 FYNNEI. The CDR3 here is CASRETGIYGYTF. The DNA of the CDR3 is TGTGCCAGCAGAGAGACAGGGATCTATGGCTACACCTTC.

The gene calls are TRBV6-2 or TRBV6-3 and TRBJ2-5; the match to TRBD2 covers 9 bases. V lost 2 bases to trimming and J lost 4 bases; unmatched junction nucleotides: 11. Germline V gene lookup returns CDR1 MNHEY and CDR2 SVGEGT. CDR3 size: 17 residues. The CDR3, as DNA: TGTGCCAGCAGTTACGAGACAACCGGGACTAGCCGAGAGACCCAGTACTTC. Protein product: CASSYETTGTSRETQYF.

The V and J genes are TRBV25-1 and TRBJ2-2; TRBD1 might be the D (5 bases). The CDR3 consists of 16 residues. Looked up from germline, CDR1 is MGHDK and CDR2 is SYGVNS. V was pared by 6 bases and J by 3 bases, with 17 bases between. The CDR3 sequence is CASRKGKGPYTGELFF. As DNA, the CDR3 is TGTGCCAGCAGGAAAGGAAAGGGGCCCTACACCGGGGAGCTGTTTTTT.

The gene calls are TRBV30 and TRBJ1-5; D unclear. The CDR3 runs to 14 residues. The V end lost 1 base, the J end lost 0 bases, and 7 bases lay between the germline ends. CDR1 and CDR2 from the germline V gene are GTSNPN and SVGIG (reference sequence). The CDR3 DNA sequence: TGTGCCTGGAGTGGAGTCAGTAGCAATCAGCCCCAGCATTTT. Residues: CAWSGVSSNQPQHF.

CDR3 sequence: CASSHTGGLDGYTF. CDR3 sequence (DNA): TGTGCCAGCAGTCACACAGGGGGCCTGGATGGCTACACCTTC. The chain couples TRBV28 to TRBJ1-2; 9 bases fit TRBD1. The ends lost 5 bases at V and 6 bases at J; junction bases unmatched: 7. The germline V gene has CDR1 MDHEN and CDR2 SYDVKM. The CDR3 extends over 14 amino acids.

The rearrangement joins TRBV11-2 to TRBJ2-2; 10 bases match TRBD1. After removal of 1 base from V and 7 bases from J, the junction contained 12 bases not matched to a gene. The CDR3 sequence is 18 residues long. CDR1 and CDR2 (germline): SGHAT, FQNNGV. The CDR3 nucleotides read TGTGCCAGCAGCTTAGGCCCCCGGGACAGGGGATTGGGCGGGGAGCTGTTTTTT. As protein: CASSLGPRDRGLGGELFF.

The chain has TRBV6-5 and TRBJ1-2; 7 bases align to TRBD1. With 8 bases clipped from V and 2 bases from J, the junction kept 5 bases outside the gene matches. This CDR3 spans 13 amino acids. Germline lookup yields CDR1 MNHEY and CDR2 SVGAGI. DNA of the CDR3: TGTGCCAGCGGGGACAGCCAGAACTATGGCTACACCTTC. Translated: CASGDSQNYGYTF.

This clone was counted once. The chain couples TRBV21-1 to TRBJ1-1; TRBD1, the D gene given by the table, was not confirmed from the DNA. TRBV21-1 is a pseudogene segment. This CDR3 comprises 16 residues. CDR3: CASSKAEGGRVTEAFF. CDR3 sequence (DNA): TGTGCCAGCAGCAAAGCGGAAGGGGGAAGAGTCACTGAAGCTTTCTTT.

This rearrangement joins TRBV27 to TRBJ2-2, with D possibly being TRBD2 (6 bases). V lost 6 bases, J lost 3 bases, and 11 bases lay in between. The CDR3 runs to 14 residues. CDR1 MNHEY and CDR2 SMNVEV come from the germline V gene (reference sequence). CDR3 in DNA: TGTGCCAGCAGAAGGGGACTTTACACCGGGGAGCTGTTTTTT. It yields the protein CASRRGLYTGELFF.

J is TRBJ2-1 and V is TRBV2; 8 bases are a match to TRBD2. The germline CDR1 and CDR2 sequences are SNHLY and FYNNEI. This CDR3 contains 15 residues. Trimming cost V 4 bases and J 7 bases; bases outside gene matches: 9. The CDR3 DNA is TGTGCCAGCAGTGGGGGCGGGGGGAATGGTAATGAGCAGTTCTTC. It specifies CASSGGGGNGNEQFF.